This T cell receptor (beta chain) is from a study of neoadjuvant anti-PD-1 for oral cavity cancer. Turning to the study itself: Patients mostly received three to four biweekly nivolumab doses at 3 mg/kg before surgery. Patients without progression received a fourth nivolumab dose around day 43, then surgical resection on days 50-56.

The CDR3 runs to 15 residues. V lost 3 bases, J lost 1 base, and 3 bases stayed unmatched. Germline V gene data show CDR1 as MNHNS and CDR2 as SASEGT. Analysis of PBMCs was direct, with no culture step. TCRdb's table, derived via immunoSEQ multiplex PCR, lists solely in-frame clones and lacks some. The data contain fewer than 90,000 clones, under 90% of them singletons. The J gene is TRBJ2-3, the V gene TRBV6-1, with TRBD2 matching 8 bases. This TCR was sampled from a person between 40 and 79 years old with oral cavity squamous cell carcinoma. The sample consisted of PBMCs, taken before nivolumab (anti-PD-1) treatment. The CDR3 DNA is TGTGCCAGCAGTGATGGGACTAGAGGCACAGATACGCAGTATTTT. This encodes CASSDGTRGTDTQYF.